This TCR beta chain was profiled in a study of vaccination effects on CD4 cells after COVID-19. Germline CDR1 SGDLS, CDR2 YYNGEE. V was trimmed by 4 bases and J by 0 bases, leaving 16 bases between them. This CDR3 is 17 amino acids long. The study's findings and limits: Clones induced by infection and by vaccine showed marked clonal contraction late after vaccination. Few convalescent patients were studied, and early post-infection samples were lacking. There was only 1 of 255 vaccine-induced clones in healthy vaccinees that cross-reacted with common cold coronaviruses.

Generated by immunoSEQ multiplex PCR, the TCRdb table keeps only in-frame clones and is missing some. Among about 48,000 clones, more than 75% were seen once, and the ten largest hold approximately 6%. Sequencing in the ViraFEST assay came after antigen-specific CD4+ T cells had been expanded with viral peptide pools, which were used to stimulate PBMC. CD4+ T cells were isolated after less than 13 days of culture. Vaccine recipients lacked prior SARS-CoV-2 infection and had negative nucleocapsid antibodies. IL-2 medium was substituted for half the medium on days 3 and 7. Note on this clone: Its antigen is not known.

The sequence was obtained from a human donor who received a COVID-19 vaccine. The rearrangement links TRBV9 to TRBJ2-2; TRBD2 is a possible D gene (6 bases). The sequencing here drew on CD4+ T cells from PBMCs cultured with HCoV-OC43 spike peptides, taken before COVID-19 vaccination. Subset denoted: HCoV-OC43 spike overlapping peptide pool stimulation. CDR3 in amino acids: CASSPQVGLTNTGELFF. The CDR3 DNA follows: TGTGCCAGCAGCCCCCAGGTAGGACTAACGAACACCGGGGAGCTGTTTTTT.